This T cell receptor beta chain was retrieved from a study of blood T cell repertoires in COVID-19 (TCRdb year 2020). Background for the entire study: Collaborator samples came from the United States, Italy and Spain and covered acute and convalescent phases of COVID-19. The material from the prospective study consisted of cDNA or gDNA derived from T cells, B-cell-depleted T cells, or PBMCs. Deeply sampled blood TCRbeta repertoires from subjects exposed to, actively infected with, or recovered from COVID-19 were included in the dataset. The repertoires were made available in a free public database intended to serve as a resource for research on the immune response to SARS-CoV-2. Samples were obtained from the ongoing ImmuneRACE study (first 160 participants) and from roughly 1,300 subjects provided by 6 global collaborators. Sample metadata almost always included a de-identified subject ID, COVID-19 status, age in years and sex. Where HLA class I and class II types were available, the types were taken from metadata supplied by the sample provider, not from assay-based typing. Beyond this particular receptor, the publication reports: Clinical and demographic metadata were provided uncurated, with the amount varying by source and participant.

Including the terminal cysteine and phenylalanine, the CDR3 comprises 16 residues. CDR3 DNA is the only sequence kept; it has 48 bases, read in frame from the first base. For this chain, trimming is 3 bases at the V end and 2 bases at the J end, and the number of junction bases without a gene match is 4. CDR1 and CDR2 (SGHVS, FQNEAQ) derive from the germline V gene. Collaborating institutions collected whole blood in K2EDTA tubes following their own protocols. For TCRbeta analysis, collaborator samples were shipped as frozen whole blood, as isolated PBMCs, or as DNA extracted from either sample type. Note on this clone: The antigen this receptor binds is unknown. Nothing much larger sits one base from this clone, and base qualities are not available.

TCRbeta CDR3 regions were amplified from genomic DNA using the immunoSEQ Assay, a bias-controlled multiplex PCR. The original pipeline was this. The number of nucleated cells in each sample was estimated by amplification of reference gene primers within the assay. To quantify the absolute abundance of each unique TCRbeta CDR3 rearrangement, sequence reads were collapsed and filtered. For each sample, productive Simpson clonality was calculated as the square root of Simpson's diversity index across productive rearrangements. In TCRdb, the immuneACCESS table is reduced to in-frame sequences with V and J assigned. These tables do not hold every clone; where another copy was compared, an unresolved V gene accounts for under half, and the others remain unexplained. V and J calls and clone size come straight from that table; D and trimming were deduced from the DNA. Present in this sample are approximately 270,000 clones, around nine tenths of which were seen just once. Approximately 8.2% of the sample is taken by the ten largest.

The sequence was collected from a man aged 40-55 years with active or convalescent COVID-19. The specimen sequenced was peripheral blood. The rearrangement combines TRBV7-8 with TRBJ2-3, with 11 bases matching TRBD2. The CDR3: CASSLGTSGYTDTQYF. The sequenced DNA is TGTGCCAGCAGCTTGGGGACTAGCGGTTACACAGATACGCAGTATTTT. When the CDR3 is completed using the reference TRBV7-8 and TRBJ2-3 genes on either side, the full variable domain is GAGVSQSPRYKVAKRGQDVALRCDPISGHVSLFWYQQALGQGPEFLTYFQNEAQLDKSGLPSDRFFAERPEGSVSTLKIQRTQQEDSAVYLCASSLGTSGYTDTQYFGPGTRLTVL.